This T cell receptor beta chain was obtained from a study of technical replicates of blood from several donors. Using immunoSEQ multiplex PCR, the repertoire was profiled, and TCRdb retains in-frame clones only, with some absent. The sample has about 73,000 clones, 93% seen once. This CDR3 region has 14 residues. The germline V gene has CDR1 MNHEY and CDR2 SMNVEV (reference sequence). The V end was cut by 5 bases, the J end by 8 bases, with 18 bases between. The sequencing input was T cells isolated from PBMCs. The genes are TRBV27 and TRBJ1-2; perhaps TRBD1 as D (5 bases). The sequence came from a human donor in good health. DNA of the CDR3: TGTGCCAGCAGTCCCGGCCTCAGGGTAGGGGGCTACACCTTC. Translating it yields CASSPGLRVGGYTF.